The sample holds many counts of the clone carrying this TCR beta chain. Its cognate antigen is unknown. The data originate from a study of CD8 T cells in ankylosing spondylitis. Germline values: CDR1 SQVTM, CDR2 ANQGSEA. Trimming took off 3 bases at V and 2 bases at J, with 10 bases between the two ends. This CDR3 comprises 13 residues. Whole-study results and caveats: Disease-linked clones reportedly showed significant enrichment in matched ankylosing spondylitis synovial fluid. Blood of patients with ankylosing spondylitis appeared to be characterized by a TCR beta motif of eight highly homologous variants.

5'-RACE, quantitative and with molecular barcodes, yielded the TCR beta libraries. From the 5' RACE reads, TCRdb called clonotypes with MiXCR, one entry per CDR3 protein. Counted here are fewer than 550,000 distinct CDR3 sequences, about 5% occurring once; the ten biggest clones make up roughly 3.3%. The chain links TRBV29-1 to TRBJ2-5, with D possibly being TRBD2 (5 bases). Sequenced sample: blood, either unsorted or a sorted T cell fraction (not recorded which). The TCR sequence derives from a male donor with ankylosing spondylitis. The CDR3, as DNA: TGCAGCGTTGATCCAGCGGTACAAGAGACCCAGTACTTC. Translated, it gives CSVDPAVQETQYF. Full variable domain (rest looked up from reference TRBV29-1 and TRBJ2-5): SAVISQKPSRDICQRGTSLTIQCQVDSQVTMMFWYRQQPGQSLTLIATANQGSEATYESGFVIDKFPISRPNLTFSTLTVSNMSPEDSSIYLCSVDPAVQETQYFGPGTRLLVL.